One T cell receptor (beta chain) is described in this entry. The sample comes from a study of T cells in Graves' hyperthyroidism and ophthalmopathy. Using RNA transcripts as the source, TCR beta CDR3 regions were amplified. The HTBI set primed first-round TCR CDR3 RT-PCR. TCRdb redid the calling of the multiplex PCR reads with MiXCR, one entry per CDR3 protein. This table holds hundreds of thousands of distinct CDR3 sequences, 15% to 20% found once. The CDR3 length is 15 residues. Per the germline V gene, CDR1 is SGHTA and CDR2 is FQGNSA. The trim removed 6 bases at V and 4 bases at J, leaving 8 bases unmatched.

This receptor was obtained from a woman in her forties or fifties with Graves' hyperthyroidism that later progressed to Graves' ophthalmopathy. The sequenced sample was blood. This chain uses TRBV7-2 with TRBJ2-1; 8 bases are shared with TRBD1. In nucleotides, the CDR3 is TGTGCCAGCAGTCCGTGGACAGGGTTGTACAATGAGCAGTTCTTC. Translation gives CASSPWTGLYNEQFF.